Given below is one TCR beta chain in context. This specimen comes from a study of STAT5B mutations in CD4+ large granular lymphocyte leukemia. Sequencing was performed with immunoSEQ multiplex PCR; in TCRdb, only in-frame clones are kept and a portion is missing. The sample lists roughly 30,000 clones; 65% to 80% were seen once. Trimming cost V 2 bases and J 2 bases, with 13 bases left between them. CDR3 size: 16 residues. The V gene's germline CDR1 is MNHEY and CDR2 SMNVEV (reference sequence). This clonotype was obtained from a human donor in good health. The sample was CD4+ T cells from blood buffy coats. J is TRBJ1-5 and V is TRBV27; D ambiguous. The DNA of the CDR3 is TGTGCCAGCAGTTTAAGAGGGATTGGCGGCAATCAGCCCCAGCATTTT. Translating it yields CASSLRGIGGNQPQHF.